This T cell receptor (beta chain) was captured by sequencing in a study of STAT5B mutations in CD4+ large granular lymphocyte leukemia. Germline CDR1 reads LGHNA; CDR2 reads YNFKEQ. The CDR3 covers 15 residues. The V gene lost 1 base and the J gene lost 3 bases, with 9 bases spanning the gap. The repertoire was sequenced with immunoSEQ multiplex PCR; TCRdb's copy has only in-frame clones and lacks some. The sample lists tens of thousands of clones; 78% were seen once. The TCR originated in a human donor in good health. This rearrangement joins TRBV4-2 to TRBJ2-2; maybe TRBD2 (5 bases). Input material: CD4+ T cells from blood buffy coats. The chain's CDR3 is CASSQVDYDTGELFF. CDR3 sequence (DNA): TGTGCCAGCAGCCAAGTTGACTATGACACCGGGGAGCTGTTTTTT.